This TCR beta chain was identified during a study of blood T cells in healthy people across ages (dated by TCRdb to the mid-2010s). About the investigation overall: In model experiments, template switching captured roughly one uniquely barcoded TCR beta cDNA molecule for every two T cells. Donors were grouped into four age groups: young (average approximately 16 years), middle-aged (roughly 37), aged (about 60) and long-lived (over 80). The study analyzed two additional independent replicas of 1 million unique cDNA reads from the same blood draw for two donors, one aged 18 to 30 and one aged 80 or older. To avoid experimental bias, donors of different ages were spread randomly across the sequencing lanes. To track age-related changes in TCR beta repertoire diversity, the study relied on deep sequencing normalized with unique cDNA molecular identifiers. What the study reported, not specific to this receptor: Compared with the aged group, more naive CD4+ T cells, fewer expanded clones and increased TCR diversity were shown by the long-lived group, suggesting age selection. Observed TCR beta diversity per million T cells fell roughly linearly with age, and a significant reduction was already apparent by age about 36. Bulk unsorted PBMC profiling prevented conclusive comparison of naive and antigen-experienced compartments. Because the CMV infection status of the donors was unknown, age-related changes in expanded clonotypes may potentially have been confounded. Observed TCR beta diversity correlated strongly with the percentage of naive T cells measured by flow cytometry. Estimates of total diversity based on one million sequenced T cells were considered lower bounds and underestimates.

Details on this clonotype: What antigen it recognizes has not been identified. Base qualities were left out, and no much larger clone turns up one base away.

Library generation was performed with 5' RACE. The instrument was an Illumina HiSeq 2500. The second PCR ran for about 6 to 12 cycles and used a J-beta primer mix along with a sample-barcoded 5' primer. A unique molecular identifier was introduced onto each TCR beta cDNA molecule by a template-switch 5' adaptor carrying 12 random nucleotides. Each sample yielded at least 3 million CDR3-containing paired-end reads. All of the RNA was converted into first-strand cDNA using the Mint cDNA synthesis kit, with a TRBC-specific oligonucleotide serving as the primer. After uracil-DNA glycosylase treatment, a first 18-cycle PCR used universal primers M1SS and BC2_uni_R on all cDNA. Processing in the source paper ran as follows. Each sample was normalized by randomly selecting 1 million high-quality reads, each carrying a distinct molecular identifier. Instead of being binned into consensus sequences, reads that shared molecular identifiers were thrown out. CDR3 identification, clonotype clustering and error correction used MiTCR with a Q25 quality threshold and the strictest error-elimination algorithm. A nonparametric unseen species model with Euler transformation was used to estimate lower-bound total TCR beta diversity. TCRdb took the public reads, trimmed them with fastp at Q25, ran MiXCR for clone calling and kept in-frame beta chains. Rows matching on CDR3 protein sequence are summarized as one entry with the most common DNA and genes. These V and J calls rely on TCRdb rather than the paper's analysis. The sample includes some 800,000 distinct CDR3 sequences, with around 45% observed a single time. The leading ten clones occupy roughly 18% of the sample.

Systemically healthy Caucasian individuals from Russia, about 38 in total and aged about 6 to 100 years, were included as donors. About 10 milliliters of peripheral blood were drawn from each donor into EDTA-treated Vacutainer tubes. Ficoll-Paque density-gradient centrifugation was used to isolate PBMCs, with at least 7 million obtained per sample. Total RNA was extracted from PBMCs with Trizol reagent, with at least 5.5 micrograms obtained per sample. The percentages of naive CD45RAhigh/CD27high T cells were determined by flow cytometry on a PBMC aliquot from every donor. Relative to germline, V is 5 bases shorter and J is 7 bases shorter, with 21 bases between their ends. The CDR3 goes from the cysteine to the phenylalanine over 17 residues. The entry retains the CDR3 DNA only, 51 bases that are in frame from base 1. The CDR1 and CDR2 encoded by the germline V gene are SGHTA and FQGNSA.

The clonotype was recovered from a man between 60 and 75 years old in good health. In this chain, TRBV7-2 is recombined with TRBJ1-6; TRBD1 is perhaps the D gene, given 6 matching bases. Specimen: blood. For the CDR3, the sequence is CASSPQPTGTANSPLHF. The nucleotide sequence is TGTGCCAGCAGCCCCCAACCTACAGGGACTGCGAATTCACCCCTCCACTTT.